This is a list of T cell receptor beta chains from one sample in a study of blood T cell repertoires in COVID-19. Only in-frame clones appear in the TCRdb table, and some are missing; sequencing was by immunoSEQ multiplex PCR. The sample shows about 160,000 clones, 75% to 90% of them seen only once. Sequenced material: PBMCs or T cells enriched from blood (not recorded which). These receptors were collected from a woman aged 55-70 years who had recovered from COVID-19. The CDR3 runs from the conserved cysteine through the conserved F or W. D genes are given only for firm matches. A row's size may be missing; if present it is once, few, many or a size class.

D gene,clone size,V gene,J gene,CDR3 protein,CDR3 DNA
.,.,TRBV5-1,TRBJ1-1,CASGLSPGAGVAFF,TGCGCCAGCGGTTTAAGTCCTGGGGCCGGAGTGGCTTTCTTT
TRBD2,.,TRBV5-8,TRBJ2-2,CASSSGLAGNTGELFF,TGTGCCAGCAGCTCAGGACTAGCGGGGAACACCGGGGAGCTGTTTTTT
TRBD1,.,TRBV29-1,TRBJ2-1,CSVEGTGRLKNNEQFF,TGCAGCGTTGAAGGGACAGGGCGCCTAAAAAACAATGAGCAGTTCTTC
TRBD1,.,TRBV9,TRBJ1-2,CASRFTGGSNYGYTF,TGTGCCAGCAGATTTACAGGGGGGTCTAACTATGGCTACACCTTC
TRBD2,few,TRBV27,TRBJ2-5,CASSSRGGQETQYF,TGTGCCAGCAGTTCTAGGGGAGGGCAAGAGACCCAGTACTTC
.,.,TRBV4-1,TRBJ2-7,CASSQDLRAYEQYF,TGCGCCAGCAGCCAAGATCTCAGGGCCTACGAGCAGTACTTC
TRBD1,.,TRBV18,TRBJ1-1,CASSPGTGENTEAFF,TGTGCCAGCTCACCCGGGACAGGTGAGAACACTGAAGCTTTCTTT
.,.,TRBV27,TRBJ2-7,CASSPPRQGGYEQYF,TGTGCCAGCAGTCCTCCCCGGCAGGGAGGTTACGAGCAGTACTTC
TRBD1,few,TRBV7-3,TRBJ1-1,CASSSGGPAFF,TGTGCCAGCAGCTCAGGGGGCCCGGCTTTCTTT
.,.,TRBV6-1,TRBJ2-2,CASSEAVHYTGELFF,TGTGCCAGCAGTGAAGCCGTTCACTACACCGGGGAGCTGTTTTTT